A selection of T cell receptor beta chains follows, all from one sample in a study of CD4 T cells in relation to SARS-CoV-2 and coronaviruses. Their cognate antigens are unknown. The table came from immunoSEQ multiplex PCR; TCRdb's copy has only in-frame clones and leaves some out. The data hold about 36,000 clones, with 70% to 85% observed a single time. Sequenced material: memory CD4+ T cells from PBMCs, cultured in vitro. The receptors come from an adult with COVID-19. Both conserved end residues are part of each CDR3. D genes are given only for firm matches. Size is omitted from some rows. Given values are once, few, many or a class for expanded clones.

V gene: TRBV28
clone size: NA
J gene: TRBJ2-7
D gene: NA
CDR3 protein: CASFAGTQDEQYF
CDR3 DNA: TGTGCCAGCTTCGCCGGGACTCAAGACGAGCAGTACTTC

V gene: TRBV27
clone size: once
J gene: TRBJ2-4
D gene: NA
CDR3 protein: CASSLLPPGIQYF
CDR3 DNA: TGTGCCAGCAGTTTACTCCCCCCGGGCATTCAGTACTTC

V gene: TRBV5-4
clone size: few
J gene: TRBJ2-3
D gene: NA
CDR3 protein: CASSSPEGTLFADTQYF
CDR3 DNA: TGTGCCAGCAGCTCACCGGAAGGGACTCTATTTGCAGATACGCAGTATTTT

V gene: TRBV11-2
clone size: once
J gene: TRBJ2-3
D gene: NA
CDR3 protein: CASSSTRGRGTQYF
CDR3 DNA: TGTGCCAGCAGCTCAACTCGGGGGCGAGGTACGCAGTATTTT

V gene: TRBV4-3
clone size: NA
J gene: TRBJ2-3
D gene: NA
CDR3 protein: CASSQAGTDSTDTQYF
CDR3 DNA: TGCGCCAGCAGCCAAGCCGGGACTGACAGCACAGATACGCAGTATTTT

V gene: TRBV19
clone size: NA
J gene: TRBJ1-6
D gene: TRBD1
CDR3 protein: CASSIAGDSSPLHF
CDR3 DNA: TGTGCCAGTAGTATTGCAGGGGACAGTTCACCCCTCCACTTT

V gene: TRBV9
clone size: NA
J gene: TRBJ2-3
D gene: NA
CDR3 protein: CASSFSADTQYF
CDR3 DNA: TGTGCCAGCTCCTTTTCGGCAGATACGCAGTATTTT

V gene: TRBV30
clone size: NA
J gene: TRBJ1-4
D gene: NA
CDR3 protein: CAWTNFNEKLFF
CDR3 DNA: TGTGCCTGGACCAACTTTAACGAAAAACTGTTTTTT

V gene: TRBV27
clone size: NA
J gene: TRBJ2-2
D gene: NA
CDR3 protein: CASSLSVGRGNTGELFF
CDR3 DNA: TGTGCCAGCAGTTTATCGGTGGGCAGGGGAAACACCGGGGAGCTGTTTTTT

V gene: TRBV5-1
clone size: NA
J gene: TRBJ2-5
D gene: NA
CDR3 protein: CASSFDQETQYF
CDR3 DNA: TGCGCCAGCAGCTTCGATCAGGAGACCCAGTACTTC

V gene: TRBV3-1/TRBV3-2
clone size: NA
J gene: TRBJ2-5
D gene: TRBD1
CDR3 protein: CASSDRGSETQYF
CDR3 DNA: TGTGCCAGCAGTGACAGGGGCAGCGAGACCCAGTACTTC

V gene: TRBV7-3
clone size: NA
J gene: TRBJ2-3
D gene: NA
CDR3 protein: CASSLSWTSDTQYF
CDR3 DNA: TGTGCCAGCAGCTTATCTTGGACTTCAGATACGCAGTATTTT

V gene: TRBV27
clone size: NA
J gene: TRBJ1-6
D gene: TRBD1
CDR3 protein: CASSLYRGKDSPLHF
CDR3 DNA: TGTGCCAGCAGTTTATACAGGGGGAAGGATTCACCCCTCCACTTT

V gene: TRBV4-2
clone size: few
J gene: TRBJ2-5
D gene: TRBD2
CDR3 protein: CASSSSILAGGWETQYF
CDR3 DNA: TGTGCCAGCAGCTCCTCGATCCTAGCGGGAGGGTGGGAGACCCAGTACTTC